This record concerns one T cell receptor (beta chain) sequence. Its cognate antigen is unknown. Amplified regions were TCR beta CDR3 sequences from RNA transcripts. First-round RT-PCR of the TCR CDR3 relied on the HTBI primer set. TCRdb reprocessed the multiplex PCR reads via MiXCR and lists one record per CDR3 protein. The sample contains 600,000 to 700,000 distinct CDR3 sequences, over 40% of which appear only once. The CDR3 consists of 15 residues. V shed 3 bases and J shed 3 bases, with 9 bases lying between them. The sample is drawn from a study of T cells in Graves' hyperthyroidism and ophthalmopathy. Study-wide results and limits: Ophthalmopathy got predicted by the model a median around 6.8 months before its onset. In the blood, most expanded thyroid clonotypes above 0.001 appeared as well.

The chain joins TRBV12-3 or TRBV12-4 to TRBJ1-6, with D perhaps TRBD1 (5 bases). The sample comprised peripheral blood or thyroid tissue (not recorded which). The receptor was isolated from an adult man with Graves' disease, either hyperthyroidism or ophthalmopathy (not recorded which). CDR3 sequence (DNA): TGTGCCAGCAGTTTTCGGGGCGACTATAATTCACCCCTCCACTTT. It codes for CASSFRGDYNSPLHF.